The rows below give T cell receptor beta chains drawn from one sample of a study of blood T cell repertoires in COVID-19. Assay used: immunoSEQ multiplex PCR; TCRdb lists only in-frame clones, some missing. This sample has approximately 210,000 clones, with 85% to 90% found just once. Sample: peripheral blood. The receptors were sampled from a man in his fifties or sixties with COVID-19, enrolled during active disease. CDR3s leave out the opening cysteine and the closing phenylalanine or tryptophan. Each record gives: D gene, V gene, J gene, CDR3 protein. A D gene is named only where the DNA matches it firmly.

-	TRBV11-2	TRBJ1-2	ASSFGQGPIGYGYT
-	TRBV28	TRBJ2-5	ASSLSVGTQETQY
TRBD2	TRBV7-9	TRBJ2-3	ASSLGLAGADTQY
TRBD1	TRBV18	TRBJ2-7	ASSRRAGTGYDEQY
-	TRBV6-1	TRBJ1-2	ASSESLGYT
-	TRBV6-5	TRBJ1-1	ASPGLREDTEAF
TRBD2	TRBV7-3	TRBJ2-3	ASSSAGGRGTDTQY
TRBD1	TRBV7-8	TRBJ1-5	ASSSRQGGGSNQPQH
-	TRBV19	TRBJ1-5	ASSIWGDQPQH
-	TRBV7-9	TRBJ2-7	ASSGQGSGEQY
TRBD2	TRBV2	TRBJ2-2	ASSLEAGSTGELF
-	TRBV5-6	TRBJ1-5	ASSFSAGGNQPQH
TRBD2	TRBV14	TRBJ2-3	ASSRRDYSDTQY
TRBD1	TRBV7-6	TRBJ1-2	ASSPRTGGDGYT
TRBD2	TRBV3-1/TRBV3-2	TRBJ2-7	ASSQTSGSNEQY
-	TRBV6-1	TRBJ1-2	ASSEGGDNYGYT
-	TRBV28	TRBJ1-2	ASSRERVGGNYGYT
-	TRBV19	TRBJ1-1	ASSRASTEAF
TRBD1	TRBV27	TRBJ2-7	ASSLGTGTDYEQY
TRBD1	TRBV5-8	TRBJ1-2	ASSLGTGGRGYT
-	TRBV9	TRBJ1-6	ASSVAQGINSPLH
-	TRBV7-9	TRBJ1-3	ASSFGTPSSGNTIY
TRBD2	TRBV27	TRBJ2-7	ASSYHLTSGYSYEQY
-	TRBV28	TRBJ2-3	ASSLGGAGDTQY
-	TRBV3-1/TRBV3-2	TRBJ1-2	ASSQGTALGGYT
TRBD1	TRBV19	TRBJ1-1	ASSIDWATGTNTEAF
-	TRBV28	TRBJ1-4	ASNVGGKEKLF
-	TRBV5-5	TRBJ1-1	ASSFSVNTEAF
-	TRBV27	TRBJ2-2	ASSLRGRETGELF
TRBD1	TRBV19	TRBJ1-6	ASSIGQGANSPLH
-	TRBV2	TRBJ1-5	ASTQGLEQPQH
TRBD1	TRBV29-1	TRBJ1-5	SVWTGVDQPQH
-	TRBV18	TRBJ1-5	ASSLTTDSNQPQH
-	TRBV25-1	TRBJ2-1	ASMPSERYNEQF
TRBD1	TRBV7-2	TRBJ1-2	ASSQDREDGYT
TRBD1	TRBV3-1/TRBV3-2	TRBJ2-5	ASRQGPQETQY
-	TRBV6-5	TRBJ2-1	ASSYGLGAGSGEQF
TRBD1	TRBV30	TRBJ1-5	AWSGQAVNQPQH
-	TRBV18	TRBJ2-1	ASSLSLGYNEQF
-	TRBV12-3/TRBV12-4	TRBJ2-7	ASSSLRYEQY
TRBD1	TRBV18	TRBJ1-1	ASSPGDRLLSTEAF
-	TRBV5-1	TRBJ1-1	ASSAQTGAEAF